This passage covers 28 T cell receptor beta chains from one sample sequenced in a study of OX40 agonist ivuxolimab in advanced cancers. This table comes from immunoSEQ multiplex PCR, and its TCRdb copy is limited to in-frame clones, with some not included. There are roughly 66,000 clones in the sample; roughly four fifths occur only once, and about 2.5% lies in the top ten. The sample was CD4+ or CD8+ T cells sorted from blood, taken in a trial of the OX40 agonist ivuxolimab. All receptors come from an adult with an advanced solid tumor such as melanoma, head and neck, liver or kidney cancer.

CDR3 DNA: TGTGCCAGCAATCTACAGGGTAATGAGCAGTTCTTC. This encodes CASNLQGNEQFF. The chain has TRBV6-5 and TRBJ2-1, with D possibly TRBD1 on 6 matching bases. This CDR3 is 12 amino acids long. Germline CDR1 is MNHEY and CDR2 is SVGAGI. Trimming shortened V by 7 bases and J by 7 bases, and 11 bases separated the two germline ends.

CDR3 region: CASSPHRVSGANVLTF. CDR3 sequence (DNA): TGTGCCAGCAGTCCTCACAGGGTTTCTGGGGCCAACGTCCTGACTTTC. This chain joins TRBV27 and TRBJ2-6; TRBD1 is a possible D gene (6 bases). This CDR3 has 16 residues. Germline V gene data show CDR1 as MNHEY and CDR2 as SMNVEV (reference sequence). V lost 5 bases and J 1 base, leaving 12 bases between the germline ends.

The rearrangement uses TRBV19 and TRBJ1-2; 7 nucleotides match TRBD1. The J segment lost 4 bases and the V segment lost 7 bases, leaving 15 bases of the junction unmatched. This CDR3 is built from 16 residues. Germline lookup yields CDR1 LNHDA and CDR2 SQIVND (reference sequence). The CDR3 nucleotides read TGTGCCAGTAACCGACAACTGACAGGGACATCCTATGGCTACACCTTC. Translated: CASNRQLTGTSYGYTF.

The CDR3 bases are TGTGCCAGCAGCGTAGAGGGGAAGAACTATGGCTACACCTTC. Its protein is CASSVEGKNYGYTF. This chain uses TRBV9 with TRBJ1-2, with TRBD1 as a possible D gene (5 bases). The V and J ends lost 0 bases and 2 bases respectively, with 8 bases between them. CDR3 size: 14 residues. Germline CDR1 reads SGDLS; CDR2 reads YYNGEE. The full variable domain, its missing parts supplied by reference TRBV9 and TRBJ1-2, is DSGVTQTPKHLITATGQRVTLRCSPRSGDLSVYWYQQSLDQGLQFLIQYYNGEERAKGNILERFSAQQFPDLHSELNLSSLELGDSALYFCASSVEGKNYGYTFGSGTRLTVV.

The chain links TRBV5-4 to TRBJ2-2; 8 nucleotides agree with TRBD2. The ends lost 7 bases at V and 3 bases at J; junction bases unmatched: 8. This CDR3 comprises 15 residues. Looked up from germline, CDR1 is SGHNT and CDR2 is YYREEE (reference sequence). The CDR3 nucleotides are TGTGCCAGCGAAGCGGGAGAACTCCACACCGGGGAGCTGTTTTTT. This encodes CASEAGELHTGELFF.

CDR3 protein: CASSLGVAAYNEQFF. CDR3 sequence (DNA): TGTGCCAGCAGCCTTGGGGTAGCGGCGTACAATGAGCAGTTCTTC. The chain couples TRBV11-2 to TRBJ2-1; perhaps TRBD2 as D (6 bases). V shed 5 bases and J shed 4 bases, with 15 bases lying between them. From germline, CDR1 is SGHAT and CDR2 FQNNGV. CDR3 length equals 15 residues. Supplemented by reference TRBV11-2 and TRBJ2-1, the full variable domain reads EAGVAQSPRYKIIEKRQSVAFWCNPISGHATLYWYQQILGQGPKLLIQFQNNGVVDDSQLPKDRFSAERLKGVDSTLKIQPAKLEDSAVYLCASSLGVAAYNEQFFGPGTRLTVL.

This chain links TRBV11-2 with TRBJ2-1, with TRBD2 matching 8 bases. Per germline, CDR1 SGHAT and CDR2 FQNNGV. This CDR3 has 17 residues. V shed 0 bases, J shed 3 bases, and the junction held 7 bases outside the gene matches. CDR3 region: CASSLDISGNIYNEQFF. The CDR3 bases are TGTGCCAGCAGCTTAGATATTAGCGGGAATATCTACAATGAGCAGTTCTTC.

Notes on this clone: Other DNA sequences in the sample encode the same CDR3. V gene TRBV5-1 combines with J gene TRBJ2-7; no reliable D call. This CDR3 has 11 amino acids. V was pared by 0 bases and J by 4 bases, with 2 bases between. Looked up from germline, CDR1 is SGHRS and CDR2 is YFSETQ. The CDR3 DNA reads TGCGCCAGCAGCTTGGATTACGAGCAGTACTTC. Translated, it gives CASSLDYEQYF.

The chain employs TRBV10-1 and TRBJ1-5, with 8 positions matching TRBD1. The V segment lost 10 bases and the J segment 7 bases; nucleotides outside the gene matches: 9. In germline, CDR1 is WNHNN, CDR2 SYGVQD (reference sequence). This CDR3 is built from 13 residues. CDR3 DNA sequence: TGCGCCACCCACCGACAGGGGTACCAGCCCCAGCATTTT. Its translation is CATHRQGYQPQHF.

The CDR3 spells CASSFRDSPLHF. DNA for the CDR3: TGTGCCAGCAGCTTCAGGGATTCACCCCTCCACTTT. The gene calls are TRBV7-3 and TRBJ1-6; D is perhaps TRBD1 (5 bases). The CDR3 runs to 12 residues. Germline CDR1 SGHTA, CDR2 FQGTGA. V was clipped by 3 bases and J by 8 bases, with 5 bases between them.

The chain links TRBV18 to TRBJ2-3; D is ambiguous. V lost 4 bases, J lost 2 bases, and 4 bases lay in between. The CDR3 sequence is 12 residues long. Germline V gene sequence: CDR1 KGHSH, CDR2 LQKENI. This CDR3 reads CASSRATDTQYF. The CDR3 coding sequence is TGTGCCAGCTCACGTGCCACAGATACGCAGTATTTT.

The V call is TRBV5-6, the J call TRBJ2-7, with 9 positions matching TRBD1. V lost 5 bases, J lost 6 bases, and 9 bases stayed unmatched. This CDR3 comprises 14 residues. Germline CDR1 reads SGHDT; CDR2 reads YYEEEE. The CDR3 DNA reads TGTGCCAGCAGTCCAGTGACAGGGGGGCTCGAGCAGTACTTC. Translation: CASSPVTGGLEQYF.

The V call is TRBV19, the J call TRBJ2-7; D perhaps matches TRBD2 (5 bases). The CDR3 is made up of 14 amino acids. The germline V gene encodes CDR1 LNHDA and CDR2 SQIVND (reference sequence). V was clipped by 6 bases and J by 0 bases, with 12 bases between them. The CDR3 reads CASREGQSSYEQYF. The CDR3 nucleotides read TGTGCCAGTAGAGAGGGCCAAAGCTCCTACGAGCAGTACTTC.

This sequence joins TRBV30 and TRBJ2-1; 8 bases map to TRBD2. J was trimmed by 5 bases and V by 4 bases; bases with no gene match: 4. CDR1 GTSNPN and CDR2 SVGIG come from the germline V gene (reference sequence). The CDR3 runs 13 residues. In DNA, the CDR3 is TGTGCCTGGACTAGCGGGCTACACAATGAGCAGTTCTTC. Translated: CAWTSGLHNEQFF.

The chain uses TRBV5-1 and TRBJ2-5; 7 bases align to TRBD1. Germline assignment: CDR1 SGHRS and CDR2 YFSETQ. V was pared by 2 bases and J by 3 bases, with 4 bases of the junction left unmatched. This CDR3 spans 14 amino acids. CDR3 DNA: TGCGCCAGCAGCTTCGTAGGGGGCGAAGAGACCCAGTACTTC. The encoded protein is CASSFVGGEETQYF. The full variable domain, completed using reference TRBV5-1 and TRBJ2-5, is KAGVTQTPRYLIKTRGQQVTLSCSPISGHRSVSWYQQTPGQGLQFLFEYFSETQRNKGNFPGRFSGRQFSNSRSEMNVSTLELGDSALYLCASSFVGGEETQYFGPGTRLLVL.

The chain joins TRBV7-9 to TRBJ1-4, with TRBD1 matching 10 bases. The CDR3 sequence is 17 residues long. The V gene end was trimmed by 5 bases and the J gene end by 8 bases; junction bases not matched to a gene: 14. Germline CDR1 reads SEHNR; CDR2 reads FQNEAQ (reference sequence). Written as DNA, the CDR3 is TGTGCCAGCAGCCTATATGGCGGGACAGGGGTTCGGGAAAAACTGTTTTTT. Its translation: CASSLYGGTGVREKLFF. The variable domain in full, with the rest retrieved from reference TRBV7-9 and TRBJ1-4, is DTGVSQNPRHKITKRGQNVTFRCDPISEHNRLYWYRQTLGQGPEFLTYFQNEAQLEKSRLLSDRFSAERPKGSFSTLEIQRTEQGDSAMYLCASSLYGGTGVREKLFFGSGTQLSVL.

This clone was recorded a few times. This chain uses TRBV29-1 with TRBJ2-3; no reliable D call. V was trimmed by 3 bases and J by 1 base, leaving 11 bases between them. This CDR3 is built from 14 residues. Germline V lookup: CDR1 SQVTM, CDR2 ANQGSEA. CDR3 sequence (DNA): TGCAGCGTTGATTTCCGGAGTGGCACAGATACGCAGTATTTT. It yields the protein CSVDFRSGTDTQYF.

This clone was picked up a small number of times. The chain combines TRBV6-6 with TRBJ1-5, with D possibly TRBD1 on 6 matching bases. Between the trimmed V and J ends, which lost 6 bases and 1 base, there was a span of 16 bases. Germline CDR1 and CDR2: MNHNY and SVGAGI (reference sequence). This CDR3 comprises 16 residues. DNA of the CDR3: TGTGCCAGCAGGAATTACAGGGCCGAGAGCAATCAGCCCCAGCATTTT. Its protein is CASRNYRAESNQPQHF.

This chain joins TRBV5-4 and TRBJ2-3; perhaps D is TRBD1 or TRBD2 (5 bases each). Germline V CDR1 and CDR2: SGHNT, YYREEE (reference sequence). The V gene lost 5 bases and the J gene lost 7 bases, with 23 bases spanning the gap. The CDR3 contains 16 residues. The CDR3: CASSPDRDLRWNTQYF. CDR3 DNA sequence: TGTGCCAGCAGTCCAGACCGGGACCTTAGGTGGAATACGCAGTATTTT.

This clone was seen only a few times. The rearrangement links TRBV6-1 to TRBJ1-4; weak D call: TRBD1 (6 bases). Germline V lookup: CDR1 MNHNS, CDR2 SASEGT. This CDR3 contains 17 residues. Trimming removed 0 bases at V and 6 bases at J, with 17 bases between. CDR3 amino acids: CASSEAGFGTPDEKLFF. In nucleotides, the CDR3 is TGTGCCAGCAGTGAAGCGGGGTTTGGGACACCAGATGAAAAACTGTTTTTT.

The chain uses TRBV27 and TRBJ2-5; either TRBD1 or TRBD2 may fit D (6 bases each). Trimming shortened V by 0 bases and J by 4 bases, and 9 bases separated the two germline ends. The CDR3 runs to 14 residues. CDR1 is MNHEY and CDR2 is SMNVEV in the germline V gene (reference sequence). This CDR3 is CASSLSGGRETQYF. The CDR3 region has the DNA TGTGCCAGCAGTTTATCAGGGGGGAGAGAGACCCAGTACTTC.

The V call is TRBV10-2, the J call TRBJ1-4, with D possibly matching TRBD1 (6 bases). This CDR3 has 15 amino acids. The V gene lost 6 bases and the J gene lost 0 bases, with 11 bases spanning the gap. The germline CDR1 and CDR2 sequences are WSHSY and SAAADI. DNA for the CDR3: TGCGCCAGCAGAGGACAGACTACAACTAATGAAAAACTGTTTTTT. This encodes CASRGQTTTNEKLFF.

The table lists this clone with a few counts. V usage is TRBV5-4 and J usage is TRBJ2-1; 9 bases agree with TRBD1. This CDR3 comprises 17 residues. V lost 1 base, J lost 6 bases, and 11 bases stayed unmatched. Germline lookup yields CDR1 SGHNT and CDR2 YYREEE (reference sequence). This CDR3 reads CASSLKFGGQGTNEQFF. The CDR3 DNA reads TGTGCCAGCAGCTTGAAGTTCGGGGGACAGGGCACCAATGAGCAGTTCTTC. The variable domain in full, with the rest retrieved from reference TRBV5-4 and TRBJ2-1, is ETGVTQSPTHLIKTRGQQVTLRCSSQSGHNTVSWYQQALGQGPQFIFQYYREEENGRGNFPPRFSGLQFPNYSSELNVNALELDDSALYLCASSLKFGGQGTNEQFFGPGTRLTVL.

This chain joins TRBV27 and TRBJ1-1; D possibly corresponds to TRBD1 (5 bases). Trimming removed 4 bases at V and 4 bases at J, with 16 bases between. The CDR3 contains 15 residues. Per the germline V gene, CDR1 is MNHEY and CDR2 is SMNVEV (reference sequence). CDR3 nucleotide sequence: TGTGCCAGCAGTTCCCGTCAGGGAGGGGCCACTGAAGCTTTCTTT. Its protein product is CASSSRQGGATEAFF.

Only a few counts were recorded for this clone. The chain uses TRBV4-1 and TRBJ1-3; D may be TRBD1 (5 bases). CDR3 length equals 15 residues. The V end lost 5 bases, the J end lost 0 bases, and 11 bases lay between the germline ends. Germline CDR1 and CDR2: MGHRA and YSYEKL. In nucleotides, the CDR3 is TGCGCCAGCAGCAGGGCCCAGGGCTCTGGAAACACCATATATTTT. Its translation: CASSRAQGSGNTIYF.

J is TRBJ2-1 and V is TRBV4-1; no reliable D call. The CDR3 sequence is 16 residues long. Germline V gives CDR1 MGHRA, CDR2 YSYEKL. Deletions cut 1 base from V and 12 bases from J, with 22 bases between. The CDR3 DNA reads as TGCGCCAGCAGCCAAGTAGGAACGAGGTATGGACGGCGGCAGTTCTTC. Translation: CASSQVGTRYGRRQFF.

The genes are TRBV4-1 and TRBJ2-3; 7 bases align to TRBD1. The trim removed 1 base at V and 2 bases at J, leaving 15 bases unmatched. There are 19 residues in the CDR3. Germline V gene lookup returns CDR1 MGHRA and CDR2 YSYEKL. CDR3 residues: CASSQANPGEQGFTDTQYF. CDR3 DNA sequence: TGCGCCAGCAGCCAAGCTAACCCCGGAGAACAGGGGTTCACAGATACGCAGTATTTT.

The chain is built from TRBV19 and TRBJ2-7; weak D call: TRBD2 (5 bases). Trimming pared 7 bases from V and 3 bases from J, leaving 7 bases between. CDR1 and CDR2 from the germline V gene are LNHDA and SQIVND (reference sequence). The CDR3 is made up of 11 amino acids. The CDR3 loop reads CASTGDYEQYF. DNA of the CDR3: TGTGCCAGTACCGGGGACTACGAGCAGTACTTC.